This record looks at one TCR beta chain sequence and its context. This specimen belongs to a study of regulatory T cells in long-lasting Graves disease. The time point: newly diagnosed GD, antithyroid drugs for less than 3 months. The TCR library was made from RNA that had been extracted from PBMCs in TRIzol. Through Arm-PCR of CDR3 regions and iRepertoire HTBI primers, TCR beta libraries were built. TCRdb re-derived calls from the multiplex PCR reads in MiXCR, one entry per CDR3 protein. Of 550,000 to 650,000 distinct CDR3 sequences detected, 15% to 20% appear once; the ten largest clones hold 9.5% to 15%. The CDR3 covers 17 residues. CDR1 SEHNR and CDR2 FQNEAQ come from the germline V gene (reference sequence). V lost 8 bases, J lost 1 base, and 6 bases stayed unmatched. This sample was also put to use in a study of T cells in Graves' hyperthyroidism and ophthalmopathy. That publication notes: Patients counted as stable if ophthalmopathy did not develop within 18 months.

The chain couples TRBV7-9 to TRBJ2-1; 15 positions agree with TRBD2. This TCR was sampled from a man aged 18 to 35 with Graves disease. The input for sequencing was peripheral blood mononuclear cells (PBMCs), taken at new diagnosis, from a patient treated with antithyroid drugs. CDR3 DNA: TGTGCCAGCCTTGGACTAGCGGGAGGGCCTTCCTACAATGAGCAGTTCTTC. Translation gives CASLGLAGGPSYNEQFF.